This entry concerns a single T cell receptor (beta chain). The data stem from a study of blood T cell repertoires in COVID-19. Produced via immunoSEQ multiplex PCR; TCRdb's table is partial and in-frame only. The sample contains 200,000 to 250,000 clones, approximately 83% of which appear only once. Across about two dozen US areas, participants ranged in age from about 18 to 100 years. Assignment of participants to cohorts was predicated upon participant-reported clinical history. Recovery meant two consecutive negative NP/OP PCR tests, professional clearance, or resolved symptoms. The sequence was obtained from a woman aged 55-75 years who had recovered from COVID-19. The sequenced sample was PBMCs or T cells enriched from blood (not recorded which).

The CDR3 here is CASSGTGNYEQYF. CDR3 in DNA: TGTGCCAGCAGCGGGACAGGGAACTACGAGCAGTACTTC. This chain joins TRBV9 and TRBJ2-7; 8 nucleotides match TRBD1. The CDR3 consists of 13 residues. The V gene end was trimmed by 3 bases and the J gene end by 3 bases; junction bases not matched to a gene: 2. Looked up from germline, CDR1 is SGDLS and CDR2 is YYNGEE.